The 30 T cell receptor beta chains listed next were all sequenced from one sample in a study of CD8+ T cells in alopecia areata. The treatment: oral pan-JAK inhibitor, 5-10 mg twice daily. Reverse transcription of extracted RNA yielded cDNA, which provided the sequencing template. TCRdb's table, derived via immunoSEQ multiplex PCR, lists solely in-frame clones and lacks some. Of about 180,000 clones listed, 45% to 60% were seen once; the top ten hold around a tenth. The specimen comprised CD8+ T cells sorted from blood, sampled at approximately week 51, from a patient treated with tofacitinib. Receptors were obtained from a human donor with alopecia areata.

V is TRBV4-3 and J is TRBJ1-2; 9 bases match TRBD1. V gave up 1 base and J gave up 3 bases; unmatched junction bases: 6. The length of the CDR3 is 16 residues. Per the germline V gene, CDR1 is LGHNA and CDR2 is YSLEER. For the CDR3, the DNA is TGCGCCAGCAGCCAAGGGTACAGGGGGCTCGACTATGGCTACACCTTC. It translates to CASSQGYRGLDYGYTF.

In this sample, this clone turned up a few times. The V call is TRBV27, the J call TRBJ2-2; no firm D call. V shed 5 bases and J shed 7 bases, with 14 bases lying between them. Germline V gives CDR1 MNHEY, CDR2 SMNVEV (reference sequence). The CDR3 loop spans 14 amino acids. The CDR3 DNA follows: TGTGCCAGCAGTCCGACGGCCCGTGGCGGGGAGCTGTTTTTT. This gives the protein CASSPTARGGELFF.

This clone has just a few counts. The rearrangement uses TRBV25-1 and TRBJ2-5; D unresolved. This CDR3 has 13 residues. CDR1 is MGHDK, CDR2 SYGVNS, per germline. V lost 3 bases and J lost 0, with 5 bases in between. The CDR3 DNA sequence: TGTGCCAGCAGTGACGACAACCAAGAGACCCAGTACTTC. It yields the protein CASSDDNQETQYF.

The V and J genes are TRBV11-2 and TRBJ2-5; 9 bases align to TRBD1. With V trimmed by 1 base and J by 5 bases, 11 bases remained unmatched. The CDR3 runs 17 residues. The germline V gene has CDR1 SGHAT and CDR2 FQNNGV. The CDR3 spells CASSLGSVQGAEETQYF. Here the CDR3 DNA reads TGTGCCAGCAGCTTAGGTTCTGTACAGGGGGCTGAGGAGACCCAGTACTTC.

The V call is TRBV29-1, the J call TRBJ1-2, with D unresolved. Per germline, CDR1 SQVTM and CDR2 ANQGSEA. The V end was cut by 3 bases, the J end by 5 bases, with 10 bases between. The CDR3 is 12 residues long. CDR3 coding DNA: TGCAGCGTTGACGGGGAAGGGTATGGCTACACCTTC. Protein product: CSVDGEGYGYTF.

V gene TRBV5-6 combines with J gene TRBJ2-7, with 7 positions matching TRBD1. This CDR3 contains 16 residues. With V trimmed by 1 base and J by 2 bases, 9 bases remained unmatched. Germline assignment: CDR1 SGHDT and CDR2 YYEEEE. CDR3 DNA sequence: TGTGCCAGCAGCTTGACGACAGGGCGGAATACCTACGAGCAGTACTTC. This gives the protein CASSLTTGRNTYEQYF.

V and J are TRBV4-3 and TRBJ2-1, with 7 bases fitting TRBD1. The germline CDR1 and CDR2 sequences are LGHNA and YSLEER. The CDR3 length is 13 residues. V dropped 5 bases and J dropped 4; count of bases not matched to a gene: 2. This chain's CDR3 is CASSSTGYNEQFF. The CDR3 DNA reads as TGCGCCAGCAGCTCGACAGGGTACAATGAGCAGTTCTTC.

The chain combines TRBV27 with TRBJ1-5, with a weak D call TRBD1 (6 bases). The CDR3 sequence is 14 residues long. V shed 8 bases and J shed 5 bases, with 16 bases lying between them. The germline gives CDR1 MNHEY, CDR2 SMNVEV (reference sequence). In DNA, the CDR3 is TGTGCCAGCCGGGACATAGATGGTGATCAGCCCCAGCATTTT. It codes for CASRDIDGDQPQHF.

This CDR3 is CASSQPTGGVETQYF. The CDR3 region has the DNA TGTGCCAGCAGCCAACCGACAGGGGGAGTGGAGACCCAGTACTTC. This chain joins TRBV7-8 and TRBJ2-5, with 9 bases lining up with TRBD1. Per the germline V gene, CDR1 is SGHVS and CDR2 is FQNEAQ. The V gene end was trimmed by 5 bases and the J gene end by 5 bases; junction bases not matched to a gene: 9. The CDR3 length is 15 residues.

This clone was detected only a few times. The chain employs TRBV7-9 and TRBJ1-2; 7 nucleotides agree with TRBD1. Trimming at V came to 5 bases and at J to 4 bases, leaving 13 bases not matched to a gene. The CDR3 runs 16 residues. Germline CDR1 reads SEHNR; CDR2 reads FQNEAQ (reference sequence). The CDR3 sequence is CASSRGRGQAPYGYTF. CDR3 sequence (DNA): TGTGCCAGCAGCCGGGGGAGGGGGCAGGCCCCCTATGGCTACACCTTC.

Points on this clone: This sample also contains other DNA sequences that code for the same CDR3. The chain joins TRBV27 to TRBJ2-3; D is unclear. The CDR3 runs 12 residues. Germline values: CDR1 MNHEY, CDR2 SMNVEV (reference sequence). V was shortened by 4 bases and J by 6 bases, with 8 bases between the two germline ends. The CDR3 is CASSSYTDTQYF. For the CDR3, the DNA is TGTGCCAGCAGTTCCTACACGGATACGCAGTATTTT.

The genes are TRBV6-1 and TRBJ2-7; D may be TRBD2 (5 bases). V was pared by 5 bases and J by 3 bases, with 14 bases between. Germline-derived CDR1 and CDR2 are MNHNS and SASEGT. This CDR3 comprises 14 residues. In DNA, the CDR3 is TGTGCCAGCAGTTATACTAGACTGGTCTACGAGCAGTACTTC. Protein product: CASSYTRLVYEQYF.

The chain links TRBV9 to TRBJ1-3; TRBD1 agrees at 9 bases. Looked up from germline, CDR1 is SGDLS and CDR2 is YYNGEE. V was clipped by 3 bases and J by 4 bases; unmatched bases: 8. This CDR3 spans 16 amino acids. The CDR3 loop is CASSARDREEGNTIYF. For the CDR3, the DNA is TGTGCCAGCAGCGCTCGGGACAGGGAAGAAGGAAACACCATATATTTT.

V gene TRBV7-9 combines with J gene TRBJ2-2, with D perhaps TRBD1 or TRBD2 (5 bases each). Trimming shortened V by 4 bases and J by 1 base, and 13 bases separated the two germline ends. The CDR3 covers 16 residues. Germline V gives CDR1 SEHNR, CDR2 FQNEAQ (reference sequence). DNA for the CDR3: TGTGCCAGCAGCTGGGGACGGGACCTGAACACCGGGGAGCTGTTTTTT. Its protein is CASSWGRDLNTGELFF.

The chain uses TRBV29-1 and TRBJ1-5; tentatively, D is TRBD1 (6 bases). CDR1 SQVTM and CDR2 ANQGSEA come from the germline V gene. The CDR3 is made up of 13 amino acids. Deletions cut 4 bases from V and 0 bases from J, with 7 bases between. The CDR3 DNA follows: TGCAGCGTTGGGGACACTAGCAATCAGCCCCAGCATTTT. This codes for CSVGDTSNQPQHF. Based on the CDR3 plus reference TRBV29-1 and TRBJ1-5, the full variable domain is SAVISQKPSRDICQRGTSLTIQCQVDSQVTMMFWYRQQPGQSLTLIATANQGSEATYESGFVIDKFPISRPNLTFSTLTVSNMSPEDSSIYLCSVGDTSNQPQHFGDGTRLSIL.

This clone occurred a few times. The chain couples TRBV27 to TRBJ1-2; 8 bases align to TRBD1. CDR3 length: 14 amino acids. CDR1 and CDR2 (germline): MNHEY, SMNVEV (reference sequence). V was pared by 5 bases and J by 3 bases, with 5 bases of the junction left unmatched. For the CDR3, the DNA is TGTGCCAGCAGTCAGGACAGGGACTACTATGGCTACACCTTC. Translating it yields CASSQDRDYYGYTF.

V gene TRBV9 combines with J gene TRBJ1-2; D gene uncertain. Trimming cost V 0 bases and J 8 bases, with 17 bases left between them. Per the germline V gene, CDR1 is SGDLS and CDR2 is YYNGEE. CDR3 length: 15 amino acids. CDR3 sequence: CASSVDGRLLKGYTF. The CDR3 DNA is TGTGCCAGCAGCGTAGACGGGCGGTTATTGAAGGGCTACACCTTC.

The chain couples TRBV9 to TRBJ2-3, with D possibly being TRBD1 (7 bases). Trimming took 3 bases from V and 5 from J, leaving 19 bases between them. The CDR3 extends over 16 amino acids. Germline V gives CDR1 SGDLS, CDR2 YYNGEE. As DNA, the CDR3 is TGTGCCAGCAGCGAGAGGGCCCGCCAGGGGGGAGATACGCAGTATTTT. This sequence encodes CASSERARQGGDTQYF.

This clone was counted a few times. J is TRBJ1-1 and V is TRBV4-1, with 10 bases lining up with TRBD1. V shed 4 bases, J shed 2 bases, and the junction held 10 bases outside the gene matches. Germline CDR1 MGHRA, CDR2 YSYEKL. The CDR3 sequence is 17 residues long. For the CDR3, the DNA is TGCGCCAGCAGCCCTACCCGGGACAGGGGCCGAAACACTGAAGCTTTCTTT. Amino acid sequence: CASSPTRDRGRNTEAFF.

This chain joins TRBV10-3 and TRBJ2-3; D uncertain. The CDR3 spans 13 residues. V lost 6 bases and J 4 bases, leaving 11 bases between the germline ends. Germline V gene data show CDR1 as ENHRY and CDR2 as SYGVKD. The chain's CDR3 is CAISPFEADTQYF. In DNA form, the CDR3 reads TGTGCCATCAGCCCCTTCGAGGCAGATACGCAGTATTTT.

This chain joins TRBV2 and TRBJ2-7, with D possibly being TRBD1 (6 bases). Germline V lookup: CDR1 SNHLY, CDR2 FYNNEI. The CDR3 covers 12 residues. V gave up 6 bases and J gave up 4 bases, with 10 bases separating them. The CDR3 DNA sequence: TGTGCCAGCAGCCTCAGGGGATACGAGCAGTACTTC. It translates to CASSLRGYEQYF.

This sequence joins TRBV29-1 and TRBJ1-2, with 7 bases aligning to TRBD1. CDR1 SQVTM and CDR2 ANQGSEA come from the germline V gene. The J segment lost 1 base and the V segment lost 7 bases, leaving 6 bases of the junction unmatched. This CDR3 has 13 amino acids. The CDR3 reads CSADRDDNYGYTF. The CDR3 region has the DNA TGCAGCGCTGACAGGGACGATAACTATGGCTACACCTTC.

In this sample, this clone turned up a few times. The gene calls are TRBV9 and TRBJ2-1, with D perhaps being TRBD1 or TRBD2 (7 bases each). This CDR3 has 14 amino acids. CDR1 is SGDLS, CDR2 YYNGEE, per germline. Trimming removed 4 bases at V and 8 bases at J, with 16 bases between. CDR3 residues: CASSMTGRDDEQFF. In nucleotides, the CDR3 is TGTGCCAGCAGCATGACAGGGAGGGACGATGAGCAGTTCTTC.

This chain joins TRBV27 and TRBJ2-1, with D perhaps TRBD1 (6 bases). Germline V gene data show CDR1 as MNHEY and CDR2 as SMNVEV (reference sequence). The CDR3 totals 15 residues. V was clipped by 5 bases and J by 0 bases, with 11 bases between them. DNA for the CDR3: TGTGCCAGCAGTCTCCGGACAGCCTCCTACAATGAGCAGTTCTTC. Its translation: CASSLRTASYNEQFF.

J is TRBJ2-3 and V is TRBV27; D is uncertain. The CDR3 contains 16 residues. V was pared by 4 bases and J by 0 bases, with 14 bases between. The germline V gene has CDR1 MNHEY and CDR2 SMNVEV (reference sequence). The CDR3 here is CASSSRHSASTDTQYF. DNA of the CDR3: TGTGCCAGCAGTTCCCGACATAGTGCTAGCACAGATACGCAGTATTTT.

The chain uses TRBV5-6 and TRBJ2-5; unclear D gene. The CDR3 runs to 14 residues. V was trimmed by 4 bases and J by 5 bases, leaving 15 bases between them. The germline CDR1 and CDR2 sequences are SGHDT and YYEEEE. The CDR3 sequence is CASSPPQIGETQYF. The CDR3 coding sequence is TGTGCCAGCAGCCCCCCACAGATCGGGGAGACCCAGTACTTC.

V usage is TRBV25-1 and J usage is TRBJ2-1; D is unclear. The CDR3 sequence is 15 residues long. The germline V and J ends were trimmed by 1 base and 7 bases, with 14 bases remaining between them. Germline V CDR1 and CDR2: MGHDK, SYGVNS. CDR3 sequence reads: CASSESGSALNEQFF. The CDR3 nucleotides read TGTGCCAGCAGTGAATCGGGTTCTGCCCTAAATGAGCAGTTCTTC.

The V gene is TRBV5-1, the J gene TRBJ2-1; no clear D. The V end lost 2 bases, the J end lost 7 bases, and 13 bases lay between the germline ends. Per germline, CDR1 SGHRS and CDR2 YFSETQ. This CDR3 comprises 14 residues. The CDR3 sequence: CASSFPPPKNEQFF. In DNA form, the CDR3 reads TGCGCCAGCAGCTTTCCTCCTCCCAAGAATGAGCAGTTCTTC.

V is TRBV12-5 and J is TRBJ2-3; 8 bases line up with TRBD1. Germline CDR1 and CDR2: LGHNT and FRNRAP. V lost 2 bases and J lost 1; bases outside the gene matches: 8. The CDR3 covers 17 residues. CDR3 residues: CASGLSQGVGGTDTQYF. The CDR3 DNA reads as TGTGCTAGTGGTTTGTCACAGGGGGTAGGAGGCACAGATACGCAGTATTTT.

This rearrangement joins TRBV27 to TRBJ1-4; D possibly corresponds to TRBD1 (5 bases). The germline V gene has CDR1 MNHEY and CDR2 SMNVEV (reference sequence). The CDR3 covers 16 residues. The ends were cut back, 4 bases at V and 4 bases at J, with 16 bases in the middle. The CDR3 region has the DNA TGTGCCAGCAGTTCATTACCGGGACTGCATAATGAAAAACTGTTTTTT. It encodes CASSSLPGLHNEKLFF.